These T cell receptor beta chains were read from a single sample in a study of regulatory dendritic cells for organ transplantation. Assay: immunoSEQ multiplex PCR; the TCRdb copy retains only in-frame clones and omits some. The profile shows under 40,000 clones, 80% to 95% of them singletons. The specimen was naive CD8+ T cells from blood. All receptors derive from a human donor in good health. Both conserved end residues are part of each CDR3. Fields, in order: V gene, clone size, J gene, D gene, CDR3 protein, CDR3 DNA. The D gene is left open where the match is weak. The size of a clone is reported for some rows only, either as once, few or many, or as a class for expanded clones.

v_gene: TRBV6-5
abundance: .
j_gene: TRBJ2-1
d_gene: .
CDR3aa: CASRWGVSYNEQFF
CDR3nt: TGTGCCAGCAGATGGGGGGTATCCTACAATGAGCAGTTCTTC

v_gene: TRBV27
abundance: .
j_gene: TRBJ2-2
d_gene: .
CDR3aa: CASSLPGGPFTGELFF
CDR3nt: TGTGCCAGCAGTTTGCCGGGGGGCCCCTTCACCGGGGAGCTGTTTTTT

v_gene: TRBV11-2
abundance: .
j_gene: TRBJ1-2
d_gene: TRBD1
CDR3aa: CASSATGDPVNQFYTF
CDR3nt: TGTGCCAGCAGCGCCACAGGGGACCCGGTGAATCAATTCTACACCTTC

v_gene: TRBV6-6
abundance: .
j_gene: TRBJ1-5
d_gene: TRBD1
CDR3aa: CASSAGQGSVGQPQHF
CDR3nt: TGTGCCAGCAGTGCGGGACAGGGGAGTGTAGGTCAGCCCCAGCATTTT

v_gene: TRBV29-1
abundance: .
j_gene: TRBJ2-2
d_gene: .
CDR3aa: CSVEGIGNTGELFF
CDR3nt: TGCAGCGTTGAAGGGATAGGGAACACCGGGGAGCTGTTTTTT

v_gene: TRBV5-4
abundance: .
j_gene: TRBJ2-3
d_gene: .
CDR3aa: CASYRDSDTQYF
CDR3nt: TGTGCCAGTTACCGGGACTCCGATACGCAGTATTTT

v_gene: TRBV6-1
abundance: .
j_gene: TRBJ2-7
d_gene: TRBD1
CDR3aa: CASKHAQGAREQYF
CDR3nt: TGTGCCAGCAAACACGCCCAGGGGGCGCGAGAGCAGTACTTC

v_gene: TRBV6-6
abundance: .
j_gene: TRBJ2-7
d_gene: .
CDR3aa: CASSYGEEQYF
CDR3nt: TGTGCCAGCAGTTACGGTGAAGAGCAGTACTTC

v_gene: TRBV2
abundance: .
j_gene: TRBJ2-7
d_gene: .
CDR3aa: CASRDTYYEQYF
CDR3nt: TGTGCCAGCAGAGACACCTACTACGAGCAGTACTTC

v_gene: TRBV7-2
abundance: once
j_gene: TRBJ2-1
d_gene: TRBD2
CDR3aa: CASSRTSGTLDEQFF
CDR3nt: TGTGCCAGCAGTCGGACTAGCGGGACTCTGGATGAGCAGTTCTTC

v_gene: TRBV18
abundance: .
j_gene: TRBJ2-7
d_gene: .
CDR3aa: CASSGQSYEQYF
CDR3nt: TGTGCCAGCTCCGGACAGTCCTACGAGCAGTACTTC

v_gene: TRBV11-2
abundance: .
j_gene: TRBJ1-5
d_gene: .
CDR3aa: CASSQDSYSNQPQHF
CDR3nt: TGTGCCAGCAGCCAAGACAGTTATAGCAATCAGCCCCAGCATTTT

v_gene: TRBV27
abundance: .
j_gene: TRBJ1-2
d_gene: .
CDR3aa: CASSLSIGSSGGYTF
CDR3nt: TGTGCCAGCAGTTTATCGATTGGGAGCTCGGGTGGCTACACCTTC

v_gene: TRBV9
abundance: .
j_gene: TRBJ1-1
d_gene: .
CDR3aa: CASSPQGRNTEAFF
CDR3nt: TGTGCCAGCAGCCCTCAGGGCAGGAACACTGAAGCTTTCTTT

v_gene: TRBV4-2
abundance: .
j_gene: TRBJ2-7
d_gene: TRBD2
CDR3aa: CASSQGLAGPYEQYF
CDR3nt: TGTGCCAGCAGCCAAGGACTAGCGGGGCCCTACGAGCAGTACTTC

v_gene: TRBV21-1
abundance: .
j_gene: TRBJ2-3
d_gene: .
CDR3aa: CASPPDRANTDTQYF
CDR3nt: TGTGCCAGCCCCCCAGACAGGGCGAACACAGATACGCAGTATTTT

v_gene: TRBV27
abundance: .
j_gene: TRBJ1-1
d_gene: .
CDR3aa: CASSIEGGSGTEAFF
CDR3nt: TGTGCCAGCAGTATCGAGGGGGGCAGCGGCACTGAAGCTTTCTTT

v_gene: TRBV7-7
abundance: .
j_gene: TRBJ1-1
d_gene: .
CDR3aa: CASSFAGGTEAFF
CDR3nt: TGTGCTAGCAGCTTTGCCGGGGGGACTGAAGCTTTCTTT

v_gene: TRBV5-5
abundance: .
j_gene: TRBJ2-1
d_gene: .
CDR3aa: CASSLWGVGNEQFF
CDR3nt: TGTGCCAGCAGCCTCTGGGGGGTGGGCAATGAGCAGTTCTTC

v_gene: TRBV9
abundance: .
j_gene: TRBJ1-1
d_gene: .
CDR3aa: CASSRGTEAFF
CDR3nt: TGTGCCAGCAGCCGGGGCACTGAAGCTTTCTTT

v_gene: TRBV5-1
abundance: .
j_gene: TRBJ2-2
d_gene: .
CDR3aa: CASSPLGGPNTGELFF
CDR3nt: TGCGCCAGCAGCCCACTGGGCGGCCCGAACACCGGGGAGCTGTTTTTT

v_gene: TRBV7-9
abundance: .
j_gene: TRBJ2-3
d_gene: .
CDR3aa: CVAGWGTDTQYF
CDR3nt: TGTGTCGCGGGTTGGGGCACAGATACGCAGTATTTT

v_gene: TRBV7-3
abundance: once
j_gene: TRBJ2-3
d_gene: .
CDR3aa: CASSLLSSDTQYF
CDR3nt: TGTGCCAGCAGCTTACTTAGTTCAGATACGCAGTATTTT

v_gene: TRBV6-5
abundance: .
j_gene: TRBJ1-2
d_gene: .
CDR3aa: CASSSDSYGYTF
CDR3nt: TGTGCCAGCAGTTCCGACAGTTATGGCTACACCTTC

v_gene: TRBV11-2
abundance: .
j_gene: TRBJ2-1
d_gene: TRBD2
CDR3aa: CASSLVASGVNEQFF
CDR3nt: TGTGCCAGCAGCTTAGTGGCTAGCGGGGTCAATGAGCAGTTCTTC

v_gene: TRBV2
abundance: .
j_gene: TRBJ1-2
d_gene: TRBD1
CDR3aa: CATLQGAKGYTF
CDR3nt: TGTGCCACCCTACAGGGGGCGAAAGGCTACACCTTC

v_gene: TRBV10-3
abundance: .
j_gene: TRBJ2-7
d_gene: TRBD1
CDR3aa: CAISLTGFYEQYF
CDR3nt: TGTGCCATCAGTCTGACAGGGTTTTACGAGCAGTACTTC

v_gene: TRBV11-2
abundance: .
j_gene: TRBJ2-7
d_gene: .
CDR3aa: CASSLYTGTGYEQYF
CDR3nt: TGTGCCAGCAGCTTATACACCGGGACGGGATACGAGCAGTACTTC

v_gene: TRBV13
abundance: .
j_gene: TRBJ2-5
d_gene: .
CDR3aa: CASSPPGNWGGKEDQETQYF
CDR3nt: TGTGCCAGCAGCCCCCCGGGGAATTGGGGAGGCAAGGAGGACCAAGAGACCCAGTACTTC

v_gene: TRBV5-4
abundance: .
j_gene: TRBJ2-1
d_gene: .
CDR3aa: CASSTSQGRLSYNEQFF
CDR3nt: TGTGCCAGCAGCACCTCACAGGGCCGACTCTCCTACAATGAGCAGTTCTTC

v_gene: TRBV9
abundance: once
j_gene: TRBJ2-7
d_gene: TRBD2
CDR3aa: CASSPGLAGGDEQYF
CDR3nt: TGTGCCAGCAGCCCGGGACTAGCGGGAGGGGACGAGCAGTACTTC

v_gene: TRBV7-9
abundance: .
j_gene: TRBJ2-7
d_gene: .
CDR3aa: CASSLTGDYEQYF
CDR3nt: TGTGCCAGCAGCTTAACGGGGGACTACGAGCAGTACTTC

v_gene: TRBV6-6
abundance: .
j_gene: TRBJ1-5
d_gene: .
CDR3aa: CASSPLDSFSNQPQHF
CDR3nt: TGTGCCAGCAGTCCTTTAGATTCCTTCAGCAATCAGCCCCAGCATTTT

v_gene: TRBV29-1
abundance: .
j_gene: TRBJ2-1
d_gene: TRBD2
CDR3aa: CSAPSGSSYNEQFF
CDR3nt: TGCAGCGCCCCAAGCGGGAGCTCCTACAATGAGCAGTTCTTC

v_gene: TRBV7-2
abundance: .
j_gene: TRBJ2-7
d_gene: .
CDR3aa: CASSLVAGIGYEQYF
CDR3nt: TGTGCCAGCAGCTTAGTGGCGGGGATCGGCTACGAGCAGTACTTC

v_gene: TRBV27
abundance: .
j_gene: TRBJ2-7
d_gene: TRBD1
CDR3aa: CASSKYGTAYEQYF
CDR3nt: TGTGCCAGCAGTAAATACGGGACAGCCTACGAGCAGTACTTC

v_gene: TRBV6-5
abundance: .
j_gene: TRBJ1-6
d_gene: .
CDR3aa: CASSYRDTYNSPLHF
CDR3nt: TGTGCCAGCAGTTACAGGGACACCTATAATTCACCCCTCCACTTT

v_gene: TRBV2
abundance: few
j_gene: TRBJ1-2
d_gene: .
CDR3aa: CASRASANYGYTF
CDR3nt: TGTGCCAGCAGGGCTTCCGCTAACTATGGCTACACCTTC

v_gene: TRBV7-2
abundance: .
j_gene: TRBJ1-1
d_gene: .
CDR3aa: CASSAPGMNTEAFF
CDR3nt: TGTGCCAGCAGCGCACCGGGGATGAACACTGAAGCTTTCTTT

v_gene: TRBV28
abundance: .
j_gene: TRBJ2-7
d_gene: .
CDR3aa: CASSPRTTEQYF
CDR3nt: TGTGCCAGCAGCCCGAGGACTACCGAGCAGTACTTC

v_gene: TRBV6-6
abundance: .
j_gene: TRBJ1-1
d_gene: .
CDR3aa: CASSDEGPHTEAFF
CDR3nt: TGTGCCAGCAGTGACGAAGGACCACACACTGAAGCTTTCTTT

v_gene: TRBV7-2
abundance: few
j_gene: TRBJ1-1
d_gene: .
CDR3aa: CASSLGGLHTEAFF
CDR3nt: TGTGCCAGCAGCTTAGGGGGGCTCCACACTGAAGCTTTCTTT